This TCR beta chain stems from a study of control samples from healthy donors and cancer patients. Some clones are missing from TCRdb's copy, which holds only in-frame ones; the method was immunoSEQ multiplex PCR. The table has roughly 200,000 clones, 80% to 95% seen once. Trimming left V 1 base short and J 5 bases short, with 11 bases between. CDR1 and CDR2 from the germline V gene are SGHAT and FQNNGV. The CDR3 covers 14 residues. This clonotype was obtained from a young man in good health. The rearrangement joins TRBV11-2 to TRBJ2-5; D possibly uses TRBD1 or TRBD2 (6 bases each). The sample consisted of blood. CDR3 amino acids: CASSLVSGGETQYF. As DNA, the CDR3 is TGTGCCAGCAGCTTAGTATCCGGGGGCGAGACCCAGTACTTC.